This TCR beta chain appears in the sequencing data of a study of blood T cell repertoires in COVID-19. Study as a whole: Samples representing acute and convalescent COVID-19 were sourced from the United States, Italy and Spain. Sample material is recorded as cDNA or gDNA derived from T cells, B-cell-depleted T cells, or PBMCs.

The J segment lost 4 bases and the V segment lost 6 bases, leaving 12 bases of the junction unmatched. Germline CDR1 is LNHDA and CDR2 is SQIVND (reference sequence). The CDR3 runs 17 residues. Per the study methods: Nucleated cell counts were estimated from reference gene primer amplification. This table comes from immunoSEQ multiplex PCR, and its TCRdb copy is limited to in-frame clones, with some not included. That table is the source of V, J and clone size, and D and trimming were worked out from the DNA. This sample has about 130,000 clones, with around four fifths found just once. The chain links TRBV19 to TRBJ2-6, with 7 bases fitting TRBD1. This receptor was identified in a man between 60 and 75 years old with acute or convalescent COVID-19. Material for sequencing was peripheral blood. The CDR3 sequence: CASRVRDSLTGANVLTF. As DNA, the CDR3 is TGTGCCAGTAGGGTCCGGGACAGTTTAACCGGGGCCAACGTCCTGACTTTC.